This is a list of T cell receptor beta chains from one sample in a study of blood T cell repertoires in COVID-19. Using immunoSEQ multiplex PCR, the repertoire was profiled, and TCRdb retains in-frame clones only, with some absent. The sample shows 200,000 or so clones, about nine tenths of them seen only once. The material sequenced was PBMCs or T cells enriched from blood (not recorded which). These receptor sequences come from a woman in her 40s with acute COVID-19. CDR3s leave out the opening cysteine and the closing phenylalanine or tryptophan. Fields, in order: clone size, J gene, V gene, CDR3 protein. Clone size, where shown, is once, few, many, or a class for clones that have expanded.

clone size: -
J gene: TRBJ1-1
V gene: TRBV9
CDR3 protein: ASSVGNSWGDGTEAF

clone size: -
J gene: TRBJ1-2
V gene: TRBV24-1
CDR3 protein: ATLLTGTGGYGYT

clone size: -
J gene: TRBJ1-1
V gene: TRBV25-1
CDR3 protein: ASSETGVNTEAF

clone size: -
J gene: TRBJ2-3
V gene: TRBV12-3/TRBV12-4
CDR3 protein: ASSQGTGREY

clone size: -
J gene: TRBJ2-1
V gene: TRBV7-7
CDR3 protein: ASSRGQGSNEQF

clone size: -
J gene: TRBJ1-2
V gene: TRBV24-1
CDR3 protein: ATSEASGGGYT

clone size: -
J gene: TRBJ1-1
V gene: TRBV15
CDR3 protein: ATSREMVGYTEAF

clone size: -
J gene: TRBJ1-1
V gene: TRBV6-2/TRBV6-3
CDR3 protein: ASSTIPRTGIGTEAF

clone size: -
J gene: TRBJ2-5
V gene: TRBV9
CDR3 protein: ASSVVGTGKETQY

clone size: -
J gene: TRBJ2-5
V gene: TRBV5-4
CDR3 protein: ASSIAGGPVETQY

clone size: -
J gene: TRBJ1-2
V gene: TRBV11-2
CDR3 protein: ASSLVLGGRNYGYT

clone size: -
J gene: TRBJ1-5
V gene: TRBV6-1
CDR3 protein: ASSEYAAGGQPQH

clone size: -
J gene: TRBJ2-1
V gene: TRBV7-8
CDR3 protein: ASSLRTGDNEQF

clone size: -
J gene: TRBJ1-1
V gene: TRBV5-1
CDR3 protein: ASSPDRLSTEAF

clone size: few
J gene: TRBJ1-1
V gene: TRBV9
CDR3 protein: ASSVTGMNTEAF

clone size: -
J gene: TRBJ2-1
V gene: TRBV4-1
CDR3 protein: ASSQSGGAIDEQF

clone size: -
J gene: TRBJ1-1
V gene: TRBV9
CDR3 protein: ASSVAGGYTEAF

clone size: -
J gene: TRBJ1-3
V gene: TRBV5-1
CDR3 protein: ASSPTNGGNTIY

clone size: -
J gene: TRBJ1-3
V gene: TRBV19
CDR3 protein: ASKRKTGNTIY

clone size: -
J gene: TRBJ2-2
V gene: TRBV3-1/TRBV3-2
CDR3 protein: ASSQGRTNTGELF

clone size: -
J gene: TRBJ2-3
V gene: TRBV5-1
CDR3 protein: ASSPGLGGQWTDTQY

clone size: -
J gene: TRBJ1-2
V gene: TRBV2
CDR3 protein: ASQDSRYGYT